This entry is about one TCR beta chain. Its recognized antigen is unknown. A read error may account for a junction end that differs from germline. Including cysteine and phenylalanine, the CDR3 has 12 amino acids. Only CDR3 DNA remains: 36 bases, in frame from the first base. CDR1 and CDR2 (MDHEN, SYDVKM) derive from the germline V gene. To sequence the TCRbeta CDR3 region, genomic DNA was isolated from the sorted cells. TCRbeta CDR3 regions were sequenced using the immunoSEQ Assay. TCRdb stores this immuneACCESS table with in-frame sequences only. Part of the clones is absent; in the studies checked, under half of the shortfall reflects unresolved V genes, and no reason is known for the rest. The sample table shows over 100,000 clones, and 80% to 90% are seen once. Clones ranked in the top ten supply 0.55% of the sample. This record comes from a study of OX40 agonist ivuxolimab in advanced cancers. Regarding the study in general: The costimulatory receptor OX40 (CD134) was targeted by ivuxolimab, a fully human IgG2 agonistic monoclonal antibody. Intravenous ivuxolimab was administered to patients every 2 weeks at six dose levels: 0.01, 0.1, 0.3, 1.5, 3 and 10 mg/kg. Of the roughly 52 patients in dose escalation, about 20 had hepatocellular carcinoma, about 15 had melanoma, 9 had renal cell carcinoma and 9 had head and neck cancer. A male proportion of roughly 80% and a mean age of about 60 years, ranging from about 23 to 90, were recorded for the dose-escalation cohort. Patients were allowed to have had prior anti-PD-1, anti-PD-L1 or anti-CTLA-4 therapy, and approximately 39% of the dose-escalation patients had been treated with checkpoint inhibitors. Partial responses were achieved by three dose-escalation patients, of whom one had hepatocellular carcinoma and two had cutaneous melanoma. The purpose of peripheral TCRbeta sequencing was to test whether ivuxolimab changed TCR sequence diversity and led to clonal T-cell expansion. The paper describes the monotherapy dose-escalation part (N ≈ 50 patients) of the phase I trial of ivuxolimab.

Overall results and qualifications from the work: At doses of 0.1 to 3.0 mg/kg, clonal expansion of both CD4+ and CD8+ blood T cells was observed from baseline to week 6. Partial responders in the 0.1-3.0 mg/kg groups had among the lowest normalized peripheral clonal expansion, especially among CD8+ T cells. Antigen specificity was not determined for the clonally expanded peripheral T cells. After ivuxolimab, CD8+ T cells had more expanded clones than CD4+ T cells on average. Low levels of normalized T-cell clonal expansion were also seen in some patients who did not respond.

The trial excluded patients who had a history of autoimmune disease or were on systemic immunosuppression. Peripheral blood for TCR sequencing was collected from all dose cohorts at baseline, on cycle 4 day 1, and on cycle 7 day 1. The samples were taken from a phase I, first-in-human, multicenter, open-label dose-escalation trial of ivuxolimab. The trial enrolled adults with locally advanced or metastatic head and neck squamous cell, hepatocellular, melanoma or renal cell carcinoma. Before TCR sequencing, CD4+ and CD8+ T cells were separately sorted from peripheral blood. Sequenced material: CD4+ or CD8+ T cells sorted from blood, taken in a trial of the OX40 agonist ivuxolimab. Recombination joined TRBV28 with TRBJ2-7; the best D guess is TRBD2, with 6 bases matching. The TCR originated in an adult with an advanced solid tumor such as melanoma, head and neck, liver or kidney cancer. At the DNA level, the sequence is TGTGCCAGCAGCCCCACGTGGGGGGAGCTGTACTTC. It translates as CASSPTWGELYF. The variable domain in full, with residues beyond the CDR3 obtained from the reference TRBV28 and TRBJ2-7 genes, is DVKVTQSSRYLVKRTGEKVFLECVQDMDHENMFWYRQDPGLGLRLIYFSYDVKMKEKGDIPEGYSVSREKKERFSLILESASTNQTSMYLCASSPTWGELYFGPGTRLTVT.